Shown below are 21 T cell receptor beta chains from a single sample sequenced in a study of cytomegalovirus exposure and HLA in healthy donors. The primer mix had 60 Vbeta and 13 Jbeta primers. Profiled with immunoSEQ multiplex PCR; TCRdb holds only in-frame clones, not every one. The sample has around 140,000 clones. Specimen: PBMCs. The receptor source for this set is a woman aged 40-49 years in good health and CMV-seronegative.

The gene calls are TRBV18 and TRBJ1-2; TRBD1 aligns across 9 bases. The V gene's germline CDR1 is KGHSH and CDR2 LQKENI. The V and J ends lost 4 bases and 1 base, in that order; junction bases with no gene match: 1. The CDR3 runs 14 residues. The CDR3: CASSQDRGNYGYTF. CDR3 DNA sequence: TGTGCCAGCTCACAGGACAGGGGTAACTATGGCTACACCTTC.

The V call is TRBV27, the J call TRBJ2-7; D remains unclear. Deletions cut 0 bases from V and 4 bases from J, with 7 bases between. CDR1 and CDR2 (germline): MNHEY, SMNVEV (reference sequence). This CDR3 is built from 13 residues. CDR3 protein: CASSLSRRYEQYF. CDR3 nucleotide sequence: TGTGCCAGCAGTTTATCGCGGCGGTACGAGCAGTACTTC.

The chain is built from TRBV11-1 and TRBJ2-7; D is perhaps TRBD2 (6 bases). Trimming removed 3 bases at V and 0 bases at J, with 12 bases between. CDR1 and CDR2 (germline): SGHAT, FQDESV (reference sequence). This CDR3 is built from 15 residues. CDR3: CASSFGAGSSYEQYF. The CDR3 region has the DNA TGTGCCAGCAGCTTTGGGGCGGGGAGCTCCTACGAGCAGTACTTC.

The chain carries TRBV7-2 and TRBJ2-1; 10 nucleotides agree with TRBD1. This CDR3 spans 16 amino acids. Germline V gene data show CDR1 as SGHTA and CDR2 as FQGNSA. With V trimmed by 5 bases and J by 6 bases, 10 bases remained unmatched. The CDR3 DNA is TGTGCCAGCAGCGCAGCACCGGGACAGGGGTTCAATGAGCAGTTCTTC. Translating it yields CASSAAPGQGFNEQFF.

The chain recombines TRBV6-1 with TRBJ2-2; D gene unclear. This CDR3 has 15 amino acids. Germline V gives CDR1 MNHNS, CDR2 SASEGT. The ends were cut back, 4 bases at V and 5 bases at J, with 14 bases in the middle. CDR3 residues: CASSGLGFNTGELFF. The DNA of the CDR3 is TGTGCCAGCAGTGGCCTCGGGTTTAATACCGGGGAGCTGTTTTTT.

V usage is TRBV2 and J usage is TRBJ1-5; D is ambiguous. The V and J ends lost 5 bases and 0 bases respectively, with 8 bases between them. Per germline, CDR1 SNHLY and CDR2 FYNNEI. This CDR3 has 14 residues. CDR3 in amino acids: CASSPHYSNQPQHF. The CDR3 DNA reads as TGTGCCAGCAGTCCCCACTATAGCAATCAGCCCCAGCATTTT.

V usage is TRBV6-1 and J usage is TRBJ1-6; D is possibly TRBD1 (5 bases). The ends were cut back, 2 bases at V and 5 bases at J, with 7 bases in the middle. This CDR3 region has 14 residues. Germline CDR1 MNHNS, CDR2 SASEGT. The CDR3 region has the DNA TGTGCCAGCAGTGAAATGACAGATAATTCACCCCTCCACTTT. Its protein is CASSEMTDNSPLHF.

The rearrangement joins TRBV7-9 to TRBJ2-7; TRBD2 matches 12 bases. Losses at the gene ends were 4 bases for V and 0 bases for J; bases not matched to a gene: 13. The CDR3 sequence is 19 residues long. Germline V gene data show CDR1 as SEHNR and CDR2 as FQNEAQ (reference sequence). The CDR3 region has the DNA TGTGCCAGCAGCTCTCCCCCGGGACTAGCGGGCTCGAGCTCCTACGAGCAGTACTTC. Translated: CASSSPPGLAGSSSYEQYF.

The V gene is TRBV7-2, the J gene TRBJ1-4; 9 bases agree with TRBD1. The junction had 1 base not matched to a gene; V was cut back by 4 bases and J by 4 bases. Germline CDR1 is SGHTA and CDR2 is FQGNSA. The CDR3 spans 14 residues. This CDR3 reads CASSWTGVNEKLFF. The CDR3 DNA sequence: TGTGCCAGCAGCTGGACAGGGGTTAATGAAAAACTGTTTTTT.

J is TRBJ2-5 and V is TRBV10-3; TRBD1 matches 8 bases. After removal of 3 bases from V and 5 bases from J, the junction contained 5 bases not matched to a gene. The CDR3 length is 14 residues. Per the germline V gene, CDR1 is ENHRY and CDR2 is SYGVKD. CDR3 protein: CAISDPTGEETQYF. DNA of the CDR3: TGTGCCATCAGTGACCCGACAGGGGAGGAGACCCAGTACTTC.

The rearrangement links TRBV6-1 to TRBJ1-1; 8 bases are a match to TRBD1. Losses at the gene ends were 7 bases for V and 4 bases for J; bases not matched to a gene: 8. CDR1 and CDR2 from the germline V gene are MNHNS and SASEGT. This CDR3 is 14 amino acids long. This chain's CDR3 is CASNLQGALTEAFF. CDR3 DNA: TGTGCCAGCAACCTCCAGGGGGCGCTCACTGAAGCTTTCTTT.

This chain links TRBV29-1 with TRBJ1-1; D gene ambiguous. V was trimmed by 2 bases and J by 5 bases, leaving 12 bases between them. The CDR3 covers 13 residues. The germline gives CDR1 SQVTM, CDR2 ANQGSEA. The CDR3 here is CSVEWYLGTEAFF. The CDR3 DNA follows: TGCAGCGTTGAATGGTATCTAGGAACTGAAGCTTTCTTT.

This chain links TRBV28 with TRBJ1-4, with D possibly being TRBD1 (6 bases). The CDR3 totals 15 residues. The V end lost 2 bases, the J end lost 10 bases, and 17 bases lay between the germline ends. CDR1 is MDHEN and CDR2 is SYDVKM in the germline V gene. This chain's CDR3 is CASSLILTGRPKLFF. The CDR3 DNA follows: TGTGCCAGCAGTTTAATATTGACAGGTCGGCCAAAACTGTTTTTT.

This chain joins TRBV18 and TRBJ1-1; no clear D gene. Trimming left V 5 bases short and J 0 bases short, with 13 bases between. This CDR3 contains 15 residues. Germline assignment: CDR1 KGHSH and CDR2 LQKENI. The CDR3 protein is CASSLPGHLNTEAFF. CDR3 sequence (DNA): TGTGCCAGCTCATTACCGGGTCATCTGAACACTGAAGCTTTCTTT.

The chain carries TRBV18 and TRBJ1-6; 7 positions match TRBD1. The germline gives CDR1 KGHSH, CDR2 LQKENI. CDR3 length equals 15 residues. V lost 6 bases and J lost 7; bases outside the gene matches: 9. This CDR3 is CASSRDSNANSPLHF. The DNA for the CDR3 is TGTGCCAGCTCTCGGGACAGCAATGCCAATTCACCCCTCCACTTT.

The chain links TRBV7-9 to TRBJ1-1, with a possible D match to TRBD1 (5 bases). CDR1 SEHNR and CDR2 FQNEAQ come from the germline V gene (reference sequence). The V gene lost 6 bases and the J gene lost 1 base, with 12 bases spanning the gap. The CDR3 has 14 amino acids. The CDR3 reads CASRPLTGNTEAFF. In DNA, the CDR3 is TGTGCCAGCAGACCATTAACAGGGAACACTGAAGCTTTCTTT.

The chain joins TRBV4-2 to TRBJ1-5; D might be TRBD1 (6 bases). Trimming cost V 3 bases and J 3 bases, with 9 bases left between them. The germline V gene has CDR1 LGHNA and CDR2 YNFKEQ. The CDR3 sequence is 14 residues long. DNA for the CDR3: TGTGCCAGCAGCCAGGACAGAAACAATCAGCCCCAGCATTTT. It yields the protein CASSQDRNNQPQHF.

J is TRBJ2-7 and V is TRBV6-5; 7 nucleotides match TRBD1. V gave up 5 bases and J gave up 2 bases; unmatched junction bases: 6. In germline, CDR1 is MNHEY, CDR2 SVGAGI. The CDR3 is made up of 14 amino acids. The CDR3 DNA reads TGTGCCAGCAGTCGAGGCCAGGGGGCCTACGAGCAGTACGTC. Its translation is CASSRGQGAYEQYV.

V and J are TRBV28 and TRBJ1-2; 8 bases align to TRBD1. This CDR3 has 15 amino acids. Germline trimming cut 6 bases from V and 4 bases from J; bases unmatched to any gene: 10. Germline CDR1 MDHEN, CDR2 SYDVKM. The CDR3 region is CASRQTGGGIYGYTF. CDR3 DNA: TGTGCCAGCAGACAAACAGGGGGAGGTATCTATGGCTACACCTTC.

The chain joins TRBV6-1 to TRBJ2-2, with TRBD1 matching over 7 bases. The germline V gene has CDR1 MNHNS and CDR2 SASEGT. The CDR3 is 15 amino acids. The V gene end was trimmed by 4 bases and the J gene end by 6 bases; junction bases not matched to a gene: 8. The CDR3 DNA reads as TGTGCCAGCAGTGCCGAGACAGGGATTCCCGGGGAGCTGTTTTTT. This codes for CASSAETGIPGELFF.

V gene TRBV11-2 combines with J gene TRBJ1-5; 9 nucleotides match TRBD1. CDR3 length: 15 amino acids. Germline V gene data show CDR1 as SGHAT and CDR2 as FQNNGV. The ends lost 1 base at V and 6 bases at J; junction bases unmatched: 4. CDR3 in DNA: TGTGCCAGCAGCTTAGCACAGGGGGCTGGTCAGCCCCAGCATTTT. It translates to CASSLAQGAGQPQHF.